These 20 T cell receptor beta chains originate from one sample sequenced in a study of regulatory T cells in long-lasting Graves disease. Time point in this sample: newly diagnosed GD, antithyroid drugs for less than 3 months. Construction of the TCR library relied on RNA isolated from PBMCs. Construction of TCR beta libraries relied on iRepertoire HTBI primers and on Arm-PCR targeting CDR3 regions. TCRdb redid the calling of the multiplex PCR reads with MiXCR, one entry per CDR3 protein. The table includes over 350,000 distinct CDR3 sequences, 14% detected once. These same records also appear under a second study, on T cells in Graves' hyperthyroidism and ophthalmopathy.

This specimen consisted of peripheral blood mononuclear cells (PBMCs), obtained at new diagnosis, from a patient treated with antithyroid drugs. Receptors originate from a woman aged 50 to 60 with Graves disease.

This clonotype was seen at least ten times. The chain links TRBV2 to TRBJ2-7; 11 bases agree with TRBD2. The CDR3 loop spans 13 amino acids. Per germline, CDR1 SNHLY and CDR2 FYNNEI. V lost 8 bases and J lost 3; bases outside the gene matches: 3. The CDR3 DNA is TGTGCCAGCGGGGGACTAGCGGACTACGAGCAGTACTTC. Its translation: CASGGLADYEQYF.

The count of this clonotype is one. A much larger clone lies a single base off, so this may be a read error. This is likely a read error, given that the CDR3 carries no conserved phenylalanine or tryptophan at its end. J is TRBJ2-7 and V is TRBV5-1, with 8 bases matching TRBD1. V lost 0 bases to trimming and J lost 2 bases; unmatched junction nucleotides: 7. Germline CDR1 is SGHRS and CDR2 is YFSETQ. The CDR3 is made up of 16 amino acids. The CDR3 here is CASSLAGQGVTYEQYC. The CDR3 nucleotides read TGCGCCAGCAGCTTGGCCGGACAGGGTGTCACCTACGAGCAGTACTGC.

This clonotype occurred a few times. The chain carries TRBV30 and TRBJ1-3; D call uncertain. Germline assignment: CDR1 GTSNPN and CDR2 SVGIG (reference sequence). V shed 3 bases and J shed 4 bases, with 13 bases lying between them. The length of the CDR3 is 14 residues. The CDR3 spells CAWSPNRAGNTIYF. In nucleotides, the CDR3 is TGTGCCTGGAGCCCTAACAGAGCGGGAAACACCATATATTTT.

This clonotype was observed a few times. A read error may produce the germline difference seen at one junction end. The chain joins TRBV5-1 to TRBJ2-1; no clear D gene. Per germline, CDR1 SGHRS and CDR2 YFSETQ. The CDR3 length is 12 residues. This CDR3 reads CASSLVLYEQFF. The DNA of the CDR3 is TGTGCCAGCAGCTTGGTGTTATATGAGCAGTTCTTC. The complete variable domain, with remaining parts taken from reference TRBV5-1 and TRBJ2-1, reads KAGVTQTPRYLIKTRGQQVTLSCSPISGHRSVSWYQQTPGQGLQFLFEYFSETQRNKGNFPGRFSGRQFSNSRSEMNVSTLELGDSALYLCASSLVLYEQFFGPGTRLTVL.

The genes are TRBV10-2 and TRBJ2-5; possible D gene TRBD1, 5 bases. The CDR3 sequence is 14 residues long. Germline CDR1 reads WSHSY; CDR2 reads SAAADI. Trimming stripped 3 bases from V and 2 bases from J, with 10 bases between. This CDR3 is CASSDRAIQETQYF. CDR3 coding DNA: TGCGCCAGCAGTGACAGGGCGATTCAAGAGACCCAGTACTTC.

This clonotype was observed at least ten times. V gene TRBV9 combines with J gene TRBJ1-1; the D is unclear. Trimming took off 3 bases at V and 0 bases at J, with 9 bases between the two ends. Per germline, CDR1 SGDLS and CDR2 YYNGEE. The CDR3 is 14 residues long. The CDR3 sequence is CASSGGSMNTEAFF. For the CDR3, the DNA is TGTGCCAGCAGCGGAGGGTCTATGAACACTGAAGCTTTCTTT.

There are many counts of this clonotype. The chain joins TRBV28 to TRBJ2-1; TRBD2 agrees at 16 bases. The CDR3 is 15 amino acids. After removal of 6 bases from V and 9 bases from J, the junction contained 5 bases not matched to a gene. CDR1 and CDR2 (germline): MDHEN, SYDVKM. CDR3 amino acids: CASRTGTSGRVEQFF. The CDR3 DNA follows: TGTGCCAGCAGAACCGGGACTAGCGGGAGGGTTGAGCAGTTCTTC.

In its sample, this clonotype was seen many times. V is TRBV19 and J is TRBJ1-5, with D maybe TRBD1 (6 bases). V gave up 5 bases and J gave up 2 bases, with 10 bases separating them. The CDR3 totals 14 residues. Germline V gives CDR1 LNHDA, CDR2 SQIVND (reference sequence). The CDR3 is CASSQQGRNQPQHF. DNA of the CDR3: TGTGCCAGTAGTCAACAGGGACGCAATCAGCCCCAGCATTTT.

Concerning this clonotype: This may stem from a read error, because a much larger clone lies one nucleotide away. It is likely a read error, because the conserved phenylalanine at the end of the CDR3 is missing. The chain combines TRBV13 with TRBJ2-3; perhaps TRBD2 as D (6 bases). V gave up 5 bases and J gave up 5 bases, with 14 bases separating them. Germline loops: CDR1 PRHDT, CDR2 FYEKMQ (reference sequence). This CDR3 is built from 14 residues. The DNA for the CDR3 is TGTGCCAGCAGCCAGAGACTAGAACTAGATACGCAGTATCTT. Translation gives CASSQRLELDTQYL.

Many counts were recorded for this clonotype. The J gene is TRBJ2-5, the V gene TRBV28; no definite D call. V lost 3 bases and J lost 5, with 22 bases in between. CDR1 is MDHEN, CDR2 SYDVKM, per germline. The CDR3 extends over 17 amino acids. Written as DNA, the CDR3 is TGTGCCAGCAGTTTTATCGGTAGTTCTGGAGTTCGGGAGACCCAGTACTTC. This translates into CASSFIGSSGVRETQYF.

The sample holds many counts of this clonotype. V usage is TRBV24-1 and J usage is TRBJ2-1, with 10 bases lining up with TRBD2. J was trimmed by 8 bases and V by 4 bases; bases with no gene match: 13. The CDR3 extends over 17 amino acids. CDR1 and CDR2 (germline): KGHDR, SFDVKD. The DNA of the CDR3 is TGTGCCACCAGTGACCCAAGAGTAGCGGGAGGCATTGATGAGCAGTTCTTC. Its translation is CATSDPRVAGGIDEQFF.

This clonotype was found a few times. The J gene is TRBJ2-5, the V gene TRBV11-2; D is ambiguous. The germline V gene encodes CDR1 SGHAT and CDR2 FQNNGV. The CDR3 has 14 amino acids. Between the trimmed V and J ends, which lost 6 bases and 6 bases, there was a span of 17 bases. The CDR3 bases are TGTGCCAGCAGTCTTGCCGACGGGCAACAGACCCAGTACTTC. Translation: CASSLADGQQTQYF. The complete variable domain, with remaining parts taken from reference TRBV11-2 and TRBJ2-5, reads EAGVAQSPRYKIIEKRQSVAFWCNPISGHATLYWYQQILGQGPKLLIQFQNNGVVDDSQLPKDRFSAERLKGVDSTLKIQPAKLEDSAVYLCASSLADGQQTQYFGPGTRLLVL.

This clonotype was observed at least ten times. The chain links TRBV7-3 to TRBJ2-7; 9 bases align to TRBD2. Germline V gene sequence: CDR1 SGHTA, CDR2 FQGTGA. Trimming took 1 base from V and 6 from J; bases not matched to a gene: 4. The CDR3 covers 14 residues. CDR3 coding DNA: TGTGCCAGCAGCTTAAGTGGGACTAGCAGCGAGCAGTACTTC. Protein: CASSLSGTSSEQYF.

This clonotype was found many times. The chain has TRBV7-8 and TRBJ1-1, with 7 nucleotides matching TRBD1. Losses at the gene ends were 5 bases for V and 5 bases for J; bases not matched to a gene: 8. Germline V gives CDR1 SGHVS, CDR2 FQNEAQ. This CDR3 is 14 amino acids long. For the CDR3, the DNA is TGTGCCAGCAGCCTCAGGGGGGGTAGAACTGAAGCTTTCTTT. Its protein is CASSLRGGRTEAFF.

V and J are TRBV19 and TRBJ2-5, with TRBD1 matching over 7 bases. V shed 5 bases and J 5 bases; nucleotides not matched to a gene: 8. This CDR3 contains 14 residues. Germline V gives CDR1 LNHDA, CDR2 SQIVND (reference sequence). CDR3 sequence (DNA): TGTGCCAGTAGTCAACAGGGGCTGCGGGAGACCCAGTACTTC. Amino acids: CASSQQGLRETQYF.

This clonotype was counted at least ten times. The chain joins TRBV7-8 to TRBJ2-3; possibly TRBD1 or TRBD2 for D (5 bases each). The CDR3 is made up of 16 amino acids. Trimming removed 2 bases from V and 3 bases from J, with 15 bases in between. CDR1 is SGHVS and CDR2 is FQNEAQ in the germline V gene. This CDR3 is CASSLKGRLRTDTQYF. Written as DNA, the CDR3 is TGTGCCAGCAGCTTAAAGGGACGACTACGTACAGATACGCAGTATTTT.

This clonotype was detected ten times or more. The CDR3 DNA reads as TGTGCCATCAGTGAGAGGACAGGAACGGGACTAGACCGCACTAGCTCCTACAATGAGCAGTTCTTC. It yields the protein CAISERTGTGLDRTSSYNEQFF. The J gene is TRBJ2-1, the V gene TRBV10-3; tentatively, D is TRBD2 (8 bases). V was pared by 2 bases and J by 0 bases, with 29 bases between. CDR3 size: 22 residues. Per the germline V gene, CDR1 is ENHRY and CDR2 is SYGVKD.

The table lists this clonotype with many counts. V and J are TRBV6-1 and TRBJ2-5; D possibly corresponds to TRBD1 (6 bases). Trimming stripped 7 bases from V and 9 bases from J, with 24 bases between. The germline gives CDR1 MNHNS, CDR2 SASEGT. CDR3 size: 15 residues. The CDR3 bases are TGTGCCAGCAAACGCCCCGGGACACCACAATTGGCCCAGTACTTC. Translation: CASKRPGTPQLAQYF.

V usage is TRBV3-1 and J usage is TRBJ2-1, with 8 nucleotides matching TRBD2. The CDR3 sequence is 14 residues long. V lost 7 bases, J lost 0 bases, and 2 bases stayed unmatched. Germline CDR1 LGHDT, CDR2 YNNKEL (reference sequence). CDR3 loop: CASNGGDSYNEQFF. Here the CDR3 DNA reads TGTGCCAGCAACGGGGGGGACTCCTACAATGAGCAGTTCTTC.

This clonotype was detected only a few times. The chain links TRBV5-4 to TRBJ2-1; 10 nucleotides line up with TRBD2. CDR3 size: 14 residues. Germline values: CDR1 SGHNT, CDR2 YYREEE (reference sequence). Losses at the gene ends were 5 bases for V and 12 bases for J; bases not matched to a gene: 11. The CDR3 DNA reads as TGTGCCAGCAGTCGTACTAGCGGGACGCTTAGGCAGTTCTTC. Protein: CASSRTSGTLRQFF.